This T cell receptor (beta chain) was captured by sequencing in a study of persistence of HIV-infected CD4 T cells. Overlapping HIV-1 Gag 15-mer peptides at approximately 0.96 ug per peptide per mL were used. Responding CD4+ T cells were sorted by upregulation of both CD40 ligand and CD69. The libraries were made with immunoSEQ version 4 in survey mode. Each sample used up to about 1 ug genomic DNA diluted to around 9.3 ng/uL. Assay used: immunoSEQ multiplex PCR; TCRdb lists only in-frame clones, some missing. The sample lists 20,000 to 25,000 clones; about 74% were seen once. The germline CDR1 and CDR2 sequences are SGHNT and YENEEA. The V gene end was trimmed by 2 bases and the J gene end by 4 bases; junction bases not matched to a gene: 13. This CDR3 has 17 amino acids. Worth noting for this clone: What it binds is unknown.

The specimen was CD4+ T cells sorted from PBMCs after roughly 19-hour stimulation, collected from a patient who received antiretroviral therapy. The chain couples TRBV11-3 to TRBJ1-2; TRBD1 matches at 7 bases. The sequence was collected from an adult man with HIV who was CMV-seropositive. The CDR3 DNA is TGTGCCAGCAGCTTAATTATGGGACAGACTCCTCCCTATGGCTACACCTTC. Amino acids: CASSLIMGQTPPYGYTF.